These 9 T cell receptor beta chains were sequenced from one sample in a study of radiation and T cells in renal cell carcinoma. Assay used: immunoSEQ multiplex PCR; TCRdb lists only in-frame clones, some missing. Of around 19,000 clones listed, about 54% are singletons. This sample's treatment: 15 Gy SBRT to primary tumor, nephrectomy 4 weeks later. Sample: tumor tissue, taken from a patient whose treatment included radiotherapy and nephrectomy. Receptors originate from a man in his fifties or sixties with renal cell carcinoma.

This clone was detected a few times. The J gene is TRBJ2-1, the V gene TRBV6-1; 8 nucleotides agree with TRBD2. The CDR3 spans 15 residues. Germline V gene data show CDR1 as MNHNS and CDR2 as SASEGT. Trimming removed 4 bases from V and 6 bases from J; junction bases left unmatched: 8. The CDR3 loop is CASSVQGLVGNEQFF. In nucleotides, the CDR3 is TGTGCCAGCAGTGTACAGGGACTAGTGGGCAATGAGCAGTTCTTC.

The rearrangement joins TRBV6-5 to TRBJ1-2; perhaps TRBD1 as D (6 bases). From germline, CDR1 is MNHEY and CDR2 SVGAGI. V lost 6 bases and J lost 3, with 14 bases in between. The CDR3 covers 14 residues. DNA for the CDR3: TGTGCCAGCAGGGGGGGCAGGGGTGACTATGGCTACACCTTC. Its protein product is CASRGGRGDYGYTF.

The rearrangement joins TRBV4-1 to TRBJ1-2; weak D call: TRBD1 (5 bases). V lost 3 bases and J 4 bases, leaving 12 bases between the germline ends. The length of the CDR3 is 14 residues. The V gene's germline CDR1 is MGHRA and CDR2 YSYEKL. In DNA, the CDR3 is TGCGCCAGCAGCCAGCTGACAGAGGGCTATGGCTACACCTTC. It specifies CASSQLTEGYGYTF.

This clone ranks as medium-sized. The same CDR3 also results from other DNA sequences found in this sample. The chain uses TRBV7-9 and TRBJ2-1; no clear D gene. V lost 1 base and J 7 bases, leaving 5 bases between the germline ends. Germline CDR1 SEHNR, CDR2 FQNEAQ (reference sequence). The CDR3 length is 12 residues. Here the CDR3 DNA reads TGTGCCAGCAGCTTAGAAGGGAATGAGCAGTTCTTC. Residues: CASSLEGNEQFF.

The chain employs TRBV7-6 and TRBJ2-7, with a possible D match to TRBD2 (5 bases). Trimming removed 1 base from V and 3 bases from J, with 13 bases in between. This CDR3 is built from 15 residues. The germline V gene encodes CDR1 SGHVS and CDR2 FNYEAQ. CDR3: CASSLDAGLNYEQYF. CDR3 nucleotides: TGTGCCAGCAGCTTAGACGCGGGCTTAAACTACGAGCAGTACTTC. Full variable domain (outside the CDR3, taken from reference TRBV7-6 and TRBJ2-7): GAGVSQSPRYKVTKRGQDVALRCDPISGHVSLYWYRQALGQGPEFLTYFNYEAQQDKSGLPNDRFSAERPEGSISTLTIQRTEQRDSAMYRCASSLDAGLNYEQYFGPGTRLTVT.

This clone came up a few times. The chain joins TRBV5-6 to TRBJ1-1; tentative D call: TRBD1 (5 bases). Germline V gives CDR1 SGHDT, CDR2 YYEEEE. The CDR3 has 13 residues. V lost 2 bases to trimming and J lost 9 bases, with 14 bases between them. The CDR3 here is CASSFAGGGKAFF. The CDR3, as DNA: TGTGCCAGCAGCTTCGCTGGGGGGGGGAAAGCTTTCTTT.

CDR3 protein: CASSVPHEGSGANVLTF. CDR3 in DNA: TGTGCCAGCAGCGTACCCCACGAGGGGTCCGGGGCCAACGTCCTGACTTTC. The chain carries TRBV9 and TRBJ2-6, with D perhaps TRBD1 or TRBD2 (5 bases each). V lost 1 base and J lost 4, with 15 bases in between. Germline-derived CDR1 and CDR2 are SGDLS and YYNGEE. The CDR3 is 17 amino acids.

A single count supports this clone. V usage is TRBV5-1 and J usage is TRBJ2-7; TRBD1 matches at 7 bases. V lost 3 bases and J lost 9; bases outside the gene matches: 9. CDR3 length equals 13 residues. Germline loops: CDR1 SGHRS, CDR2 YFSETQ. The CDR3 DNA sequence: TGCGCCAGCAGCTCGGAAACGACAGGGTGGCAGTACTTC. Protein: CASSSETTGWQYF. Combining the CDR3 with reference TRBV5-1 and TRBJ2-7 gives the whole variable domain KAGVTQTPRYLIKTRGQQVTLSCSPISGHRSVSWYQQTPGQGLQFLFEYFSETQRNKGNFPGRFSGRQFSNSRSEMNVSTLELGDSALYLCASSSETTGWQYFGPGTRLTVT.

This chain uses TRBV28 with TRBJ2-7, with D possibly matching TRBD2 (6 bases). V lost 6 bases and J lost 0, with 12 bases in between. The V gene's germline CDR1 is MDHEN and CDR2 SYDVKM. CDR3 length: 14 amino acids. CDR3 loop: CASRGGTTSYEQYF. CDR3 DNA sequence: TGTGCCAGCAGGGGCGGGACCACCTCCTACGAGCAGTACTTC.